The clone carrying this T cell receptor (beta chain) was observed a single time. The germline V gene encodes CDR1 LGHNA and CDR2 YSLEER. The CDR3 has 15 residues. The V gene end was trimmed by 5 bases and the J gene end by 6 bases; junction bases not matched to a gene: 7. This sample is part of a study of blood T cell repertoires in COVID-19. The wider study: PBMCs, B-cell-depleted T cells, or T cells provided the cDNA or gDNA that made up the material.

In the authors' workflow: Nucleated cell number was recorded as an estimate derived from reference gene primer amplification. Here immunoSEQ multiplex PCR was the method, and the copy in TCRdb shows in-frame clones only, minus some. That table gives V, J and clone size, and the DNA gave D and trimming. The table includes roughly 50,000 clones, around 82% detected once. The sequence was collected from a middle-aged man with acute or convalescent COVID-19. The sequencing sample was made of peripheral blood. The J gene is TRBJ1-6, the V gene TRBV4-3; 7 positions match TRBD1. CDR3 DNA sequence: TGCGCCAGCAGCTTTCGGACAGGAACTAATTCACCCCTCCACTTT. Translated, it gives CASSFRTGTNSPLHF.